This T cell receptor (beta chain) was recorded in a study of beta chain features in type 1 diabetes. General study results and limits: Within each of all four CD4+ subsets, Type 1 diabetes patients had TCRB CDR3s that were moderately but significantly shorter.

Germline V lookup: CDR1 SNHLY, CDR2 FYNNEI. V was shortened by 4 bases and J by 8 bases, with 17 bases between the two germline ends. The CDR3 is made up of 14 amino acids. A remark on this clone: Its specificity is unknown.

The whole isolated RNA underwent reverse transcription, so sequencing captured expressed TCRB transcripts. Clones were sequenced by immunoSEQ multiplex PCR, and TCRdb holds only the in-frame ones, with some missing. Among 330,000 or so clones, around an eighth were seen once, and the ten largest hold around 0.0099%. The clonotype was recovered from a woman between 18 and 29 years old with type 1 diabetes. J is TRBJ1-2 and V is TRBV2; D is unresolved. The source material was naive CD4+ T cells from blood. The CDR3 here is CASSVGNWPGGYTF. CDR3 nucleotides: TGTGCCAGCAGTGTCGGCAACTGGCCGGGAGGCTACACCTTC.